This T cell receptor beta chain was profiled in a study of cytomegalovirus exposure and HLA in healthy donors. Researchers ran the PCR with 60 Vbeta and 13 Jbeta primers. Libraries were prepared by immunoSEQ multiplex PCR; TCRdb keeps only in-frame clonotypes and omits some of them. The sample shows 200,000 to 250,000 clones, 78% of them seen only once. Worth noting for this clone: Its antigen remains unidentified.

CDR3 length equals 14 residues. CDR1 and CDR2 from the germline V gene are SGHTA and FQGTGA. V lost 5 bases and J lost 2, with 12 bases in between. General study findings and limits: Diagnosis of cytomegalovirus status made by the classifier reportedly showed high specificity and sensitivity. As a later analysis showed, a missense DCLRE1C variant was linked to trimming of TCR beta V- and J-genes.

The origin of this receptor is a male donor in good health and CMV-seronegative. The chain has TRBV7-3 and TRBJ2-5; possibly TRBD2 for D (5 bases). The sequencing sample was made of PBMCs. For the CDR3, the DNA is TGTGCCAGCAGCCTTACTAGGGATCAAGAGACCCAGTACTTC. Amino acid sequence: CASSLTRDQETQYF.